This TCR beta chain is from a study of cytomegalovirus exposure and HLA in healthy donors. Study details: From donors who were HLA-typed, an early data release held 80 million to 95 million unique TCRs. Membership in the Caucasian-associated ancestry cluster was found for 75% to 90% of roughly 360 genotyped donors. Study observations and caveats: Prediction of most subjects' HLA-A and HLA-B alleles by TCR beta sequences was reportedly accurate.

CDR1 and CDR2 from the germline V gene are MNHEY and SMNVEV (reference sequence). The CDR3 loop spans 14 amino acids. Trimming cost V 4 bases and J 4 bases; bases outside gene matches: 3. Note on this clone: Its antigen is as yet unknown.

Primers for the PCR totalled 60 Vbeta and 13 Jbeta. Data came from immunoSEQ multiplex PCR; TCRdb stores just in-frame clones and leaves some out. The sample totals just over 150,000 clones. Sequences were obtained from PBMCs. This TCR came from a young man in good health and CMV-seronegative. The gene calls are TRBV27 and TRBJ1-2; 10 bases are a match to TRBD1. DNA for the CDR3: TGTGCCAGCAGTTCGGACAGGGGGATCTATGGCTACACCTTC. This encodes CASSSDRGIYGYTF.